This T cell receptor (beta chain) came from a study of long-term antiretroviral therapy in people with HIV (dated by TCRdb to the early 2020s). Study-wide context: The earliest samples were collected approximately a decade before the 2015 WHO recommendation for immediate ART, a period when ART was typically delayed until CD4 counts fell. About 40% of the roughly 30 participants with HIV were female. No cross-contamination during QIAcube processing was seen in test extractions of a monoclonal T-cell line run alongside about 33 polyclonal samples. From 30 adults with confirmed HIV infection, the cohort provided 192 cryopreserved PBMC samples, gathered serially across a mean of approximately six years (range 1-12). A retrospective serial study tested whether changes in peripheral blood TRB repertoire composition and diversity were associated with ART initiation and durable HIV suppression. The paper as a whole reports these results and caveats: Starting ART was linked to a significant rise in TRB diversity, yet even with long-term ART the diversity remained significantly lower than in transplant donor controls. The repertoire was dominated across all time points by expanded TRB clones identified before ART initiation, although this dominance was seen to fluctuate and to decrease in many PLHIV after ART. Owing to limited PBMC availability, only the TCR beta chain was sequenced, without alpha chain pairing. Inferences about post-ART repertoire changes were limited because no data were available on ART adherence, viral resistance or therapy changes. Narrower CDR3 length ranges were observed in HIV repertoires than in controls, and an antigen-experienced repertoire with only a slight naive shift after ART was suggested by the network structure. Because pre-ART samples had limited cell numbers, unsorted PBMC were profiled rather than sorted CD4+ and CD8+ T cells. The samples span the years 2004 to 2017, and the ART regimens used may be less effective than current regimens.

The immunoSEQ hsTCRB v3.0 assay was used at survey level resolution to sequence the TRB variable region. The target sequencing depth for TRB was about 40,000-50,000 T-cell genomes per sample. An Illumina MiSeq with a v3 150-cycle kit was used to sequence the pooled TRB libraries. Turning to the authors' computational methods: Repertoire analysis was performed in R inside a reproducible Nextflow workflow that covered QC, data transformation and analysis. LymphoSeq2, an R package for exploring AIRR-Seq data, was used to implement custom analyses. A few samples yielding fewer than 5000 total TRB sequences were excluded, leaving more than 150 analyzed HIV repertoires. Among the approximately 180 HIV repertoires that were kept, roughly 59 were collected before ART initiation and some 130 were collected after ART initiation. Each repertoire was downsampled to 5000 TRB nucleotide sequences, and summary statistics were averaged across 100 downsampling iterations. TRB sequences were retained for analysis only if CDR3 regions of at least seven amino acids were present. Two measures captured diversity: a Shannon entropy-derived clonality score and the Gini coefficient. In the repertoire networks, any two of the top 5000 CDR3 amino acid sequences were connected whenever the two sequences differed by an edit distance of one. For TRB CDR3 amino acid sequences, GLIPH2 was used to predict antigen specificity groups and MHC restriction. Known CMV, EBV, HIV or tissue antigen associations were flagged by matching CDR3 amino acid sequences against VDJdb and McPAS-TCR. Pre-ART, post-ART and control groups were compared with Wilcoxon signed-rank tests and Holm-Bonferroni correction. The immuneACCESS repertoire file appears here via TCRdb, limited to in-frame rearrangements. These files lack a portion of the clones; in checked studies, under half of the deficit traces to unresolved V genes, and the cause of the others is not known. V and J calls and clone size come straight from that table; D and trimming were deduced from the DNA. The sample records fewer than 25,000 clones, 85% to 95% of which are singletons. The ten largest clones add up to 2.2% of the sample.

Participants were included only if at least one PBMC sample before ART initiation and at least two post-ART samples were available. All participants with HIV were treated in the United States of America. Before DNA extraction, cryopreserved samples containing roughly 0.9-10 million PBMC were thawed and washed. At the time of the earliest PBMC sample for each participant with HIV, ages ranged from roughly 20 to 60 years. Per participant, PBMC samples came from 1-4 timepoints prior to ART initiation and 2-8 timepoints following ART initiation, for a median of 7 samples. Serial HIV viral load, CD4+ T-cell count, ART history and demographic data were obtained for every participant. Using a Qiagen kit on a QIAcube, genomic DNA was extracted from unsorted PBMC, with samples processed in batches of 12. The CDR3, cysteine through phenylalanine, is 15 amino acids long. Only the CDR3 DNA is retained, 45 bases long and in frame from the first base. Trimmed from V: 5 bases; trimmed from J: 6 bases; junction bases lacking a gene match: 8. The germline V gene encodes CDR1 LNHNV and CDR2 YYDKDF (reference sequence).

As regards this clone: Its antigen has not been determined. Base qualities were left out, and no much larger clone turns up one base away.

The specimen was unsorted PBMCs, collected roughly 5.1 years after starting antiretroviral therapy. The source is a woman aged 50 to 60 with HIV. This sequence uses TRBV15 and TRBJ1-1; 11 middle bases align to TRBD1. The DNA reads as follows: TGTGCCACCAGCCCTACAAGGACAGGGGGCTCTGAAGCTTTCTTT. Its translation reads: CATSPTRTGGSEAFF.